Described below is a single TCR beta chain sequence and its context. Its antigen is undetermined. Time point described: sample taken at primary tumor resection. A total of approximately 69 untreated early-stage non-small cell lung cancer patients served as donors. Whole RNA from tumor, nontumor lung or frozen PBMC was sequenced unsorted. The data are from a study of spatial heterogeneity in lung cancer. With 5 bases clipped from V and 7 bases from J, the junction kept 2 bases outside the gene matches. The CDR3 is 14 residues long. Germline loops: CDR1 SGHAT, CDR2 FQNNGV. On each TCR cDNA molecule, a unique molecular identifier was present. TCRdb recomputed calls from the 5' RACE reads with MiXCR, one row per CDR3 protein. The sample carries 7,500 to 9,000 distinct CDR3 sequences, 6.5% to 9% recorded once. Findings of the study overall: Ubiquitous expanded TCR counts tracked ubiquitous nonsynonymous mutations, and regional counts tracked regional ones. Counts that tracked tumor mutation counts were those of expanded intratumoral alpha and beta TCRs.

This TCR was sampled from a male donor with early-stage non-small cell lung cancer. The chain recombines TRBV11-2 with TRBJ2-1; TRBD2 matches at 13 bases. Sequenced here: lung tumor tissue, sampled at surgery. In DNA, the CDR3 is TGTGCCAGCAGCCGGACTAGCGGGGGTAATGAGCAGTTCTTC. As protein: CASSRTSGGNEQFF.